This TCR beta chain was captured in a study of shared clonotypes between healthy human individuals. Trimming took 5 bases from V and 0 from J; bases not matched to a gene: 10. Germline assignment: CDR1 LNHDA and CDR2 SQIVND (reference sequence). The CDR3 totals 17 residues. CD45RO-negative CD8 cells positively selected for CCR7 made up the naive population, which excluded terminally differentiated effector memory CD45RA+ cells. TCRdb keeps only in-frame clones here, not all; method: immunoSEQ multiplex PCR. This table holds about 700,000 clones, around 92% found once. V usage is TRBV19 and J usage is TRBJ2-1, with TRBD2 matching 7 bases. Sequencing used naive CD8+ T cells sorted from blood. This sequence originates from a man aged 30 to 39 in good health. The CDR3 spells CASSLTGGGSSYNEQFF. The CDR3 bases are TGTGCCAGTAGTCTAACGGGAGGCGGGAGCTCCTACAATGAGCAGTTCTTC.